These T cell receptor beta chains were read from a single sample in a study of tumor-infiltrating lymphocytes in localized non-small cell lung cancer. Clones were sequenced by immunoSEQ multiplex PCR, and TCRdb holds only the in-frame ones, with some missing. The repertoire holds about 16,000 clones, with about 45% as singletons. The sequenced material came from lung tumor tissue. Receptors originate from a human donor with non-small cell lung cancer. Each CDR3 is given with its conserved first and last residue. Each record gives: J gene, V gene, CDR3 length, clone size, D gene, CDR3 protein, CDR3 DNA. A D gene is named only where the DNA matches it firmly. Part of the rows lack a size; the others show once, few, many or a class for expanded clones.

j_gene: TRBJ2-7; v_gene: TRBV7-2; len: 15; abundance: .; d_gene: TRBD1; CDR3aa: CASSLGQGVTYEQYF; CDR3nt: TGTGCCAGCAGCTTAGGACAGGGGGTAACCTACGAGCAGTACTTC
j_gene: TRBJ1-1; v_gene: TRBV6-5; len: 14; abundance: many; d_gene: TRBD1; CDR3aa: CASSSRDSGKEAFF; CDR3nt: TGTGCCAGCAGCTCCCGGGACAGTGGGAAAGAAGCTTTCTTT
j_gene: TRBJ2-2; v_gene: TRBV19; len: 17; abundance: .; d_gene: .; CDR3aa: CASSRDLGGENTGELFF; CDR3nt: TGTGCCAGTAGTAGAGATTTAGGGGGGGAGAACACCGGGGAGCTGTTTTTT
j_gene: TRBJ2-7; v_gene: TRBV7-9; len: 15; abundance: .; d_gene: .; CDR3aa: CASSLDWRQDYEQYF; CDR3nt: TGTGCCAGCAGCTTAGACTGGCGTCAGGACTACGAGCAGTACTTC
j_gene: TRBJ1-1; v_gene: TRBV28; len: 13; abundance: large; d_gene: TRBD1; CDR3aa: CASSRDRVTEAFF; CDR3nt: TGTGCCAGCAGCCGGGACAGGGTAACTGAAGCTTTCTTT
j_gene: TRBJ2-3; v_gene: TRBV7-9; len: 17; abundance: .; d_gene: .; CDR3aa: CASSSNFEGFPIGTQYF; CDR3nt: TGTGCCAGCAGTTCTAATTTTGAGGGGTTCCCCATTGGTACGCAGTATTTT
j_gene: TRBJ2-1; v_gene: TRBV27; len: 14; abundance: many; d_gene: .; CDR3aa: CASSLAVSINEQFF; CDR3nt: TGTGCCAGCAGTTTAGCTGTTAGTATCAATGAGCAGTTCTTC
j_gene: TRBJ2-3; v_gene: TRBV7-2; len: 16; abundance: .; d_gene: TRBD2; CDR3aa: CASSLRGRGGQDTQYF; CDR3nt: TGTGCCAGCAGCCTCCGGGGGCGGGGGGGCCAAGATACGCAGTATTTT
j_gene: TRBJ1-5; v_gene: TRBV28; len: 15; abundance: few; d_gene: .; CDR3aa: CASSLVGDERFPQHF; CDR3nt: TGTGCCAGCAGTTTGGTAGGGGACGAACGTTTTCCCCAGCATTTT
j_gene: TRBJ2-2; v_gene: TRBV6-1; len: 15; abundance: .; d_gene: .; CDR3aa: CASSATGRLTGELFF; CDR3nt: TGTGCCAGCAGTGCAACAGGAAGACTCACCGGGGAGCTGTTTTTT
j_gene: TRBJ2-7; v_gene: TRBV18; len: 12; abundance: few; d_gene: .; CDR3aa: CASSPSSYEQYF; CDR3nt: TGTGCCAGCTCTCCGAGCTCCTACGAGCAGTACTTC
j_gene: TRBJ1-6; v_gene: TRBV4-1; len: 15; abundance: few; d_gene: .; CDR3aa: CASSRTPGTNSPLHF; CDR3nt: TGCGCCAGCAGTCGGACCCCAGGGACGAATTCACCCCTCCACTTT
j_gene: TRBJ2-7; v_gene: TRBV30; len: 11; abundance: few; d_gene: TRBD1; CDR3aa: CAWGQGDEQYF; CDR3nt: TGTGCCTGGGGACAGGGCGACGAGCAGTACTTC
j_gene: TRBJ1-5; v_gene: TRBV19; len: 15; abundance: .; d_gene: TRBD1; CDR3aa: CASSTSGGRDQPQHF; CDR3nt: TGTGCCAGTAGTACTTCAGGGGGCCGGGATCAGCCCCAGCATTTT
j_gene: TRBJ2-5; v_gene: TRBV4-2; len: 13; abundance: .; d_gene: .; CDR3aa: CASRGSNWETQYF; CDR3nt: TGTGCCAGCAGGGGATCCAACTGGGAGACCCAGTACTTC
j_gene: TRBJ1-1; v_gene: TRBV4-1; len: 14; abundance: few; d_gene: TRBD1; CDR3aa: CASRPDRGRTEAFF; CDR3nt: TGCGCCAGCAGGCCGGACAGGGGGAGAACTGAAGCTTTCTTT
j_gene: TRBJ1-5; v_gene: TRBV19; len: 15; abundance: once; d_gene: .; CDR3aa: CASSIPGPLNQPQHF; CDR3nt: TGTGCCAGTAGTATTCCAGGACCGCTCAATCAGCCCCAGCATTTT
j_gene: TRBJ2-6; v_gene: TRBV7-9; len: 16; abundance: medium-sized; d_gene: .; CDR3aa: CASSLEGRAGANVLTF; CDR3nt: TGTGCCAGCAGCCTAGAGGGAAGGGCTGGGGCCAACGTCCTGACTTTC
j_gene: TRBJ1-2; v_gene: TRBV7-2; len: 15; abundance: .; d_gene: .; CDR3aa: CASSSPTLLNYGYTF; CDR3nt: TGTGCCAGCAGCTCCCCGACCCTCCTTAACTATGGCTACACCTTC
j_gene: TRBJ1-2; v_gene: TRBV5-4; len: 16; abundance: .; d_gene: TRBD1; CDR3aa: CASSAGTGELNYGYTF; CDR3nt: TGTGCCAGCAGCGCCGGGACAGGGGAACTAAACTATGGCTACACCTTC
j_gene: TRBJ1-1; v_gene: TRBV19; len: 19; abundance: few; d_gene: .; CDR3aa: CASSRVGGPSRLGNTEAFF; CDR3nt: TGTGCCAGTAGTAGAGTGGGAGGGCCCTCCCGATTAGGGAACACTGAAGCTTTCTTT
j_gene: TRBJ1-2; v_gene: TRBV29-1; len: 13; abundance: medium-sized; d_gene: .; CDR3aa: CSVEVRRGDGYTF; CDR3nt: TGCAGCGTTGAAGTCAGGCGGGGAGATGGCTACACCTTC
j_gene: TRBJ1-1; v_gene: TRBV28; len: 15; abundance: .; d_gene: .; CDR3aa: CASSWGGHGVAEAFF; CDR3nt: TGTGCCAGCAGTTGGGGGGGACATGGCGTCGCTGAAGCTTTCTTT
j_gene: TRBJ1-4; v_gene: TRBV5-1; len: 13; abundance: .; d_gene: .; CDR3aa: CASSSGTSEKLFF; CDR3nt: TGTGCCAGCAGCTCGGGGACCTCCGAAAAACTGTTTTTT
j_gene: TRBJ1-1; v_gene: TRBV7-8; len: 13; abundance: few; d_gene: TRBD1; CDR3aa: CASSRDRVTEAFF; CDR3nt: TGTGCCAGCAGCCGGGACAGGGTAACTGAAGCTTTCTTT
j_gene: TRBJ1-6; v_gene: TRBV18; len: 14; abundance: few; d_gene: .; CDR3aa: CASSPQGINSPLHF; CDR3nt: TGTGCCAGCTCACCACAGGGAATCAATTCACCCCTCCACTTT
j_gene: TRBJ2-1; v_gene: TRBV28; len: 14; abundance: .; d_gene: .; CDR3aa: CASSGLSSYNEQFF; CDR3nt: TGTGCCAGCAGCGGGCTTAGCTCCTACAATGAGCAGTTCTTC
j_gene: TRBJ2-1; v_gene: TRBV5-1; len: 15; abundance: few; d_gene: TRBD2; CDR3aa: CASSETSGGAGEQFF; CDR3nt: TGCGCCAGCAGCGAAACTAGCGGGGGGGCCGGTGAGCAGTTCTTC
j_gene: TRBJ2-7; v_gene: TRBV4-3; len: 15; abundance: .; d_gene: .; CDR3aa: CASSQGAGPSYEQYF; CDR3nt: TGCGCCAGCAGCCAAGGTGCGGGGCCCTCCTACGAGCAGTACTTC
j_gene: TRBJ1-2; v_gene: TRBV20-1; len: 11; abundance: .; d_gene: .; CDR3aa: CSARHRYGYTF; CDR3nt: TGCAGTGCTAGACACAGATATGGCTACACCTTC
j_gene: TRBJ1-1; v_gene: TRBV19; len: 15; abundance: medium-sized; d_gene: .; CDR3aa: CASRVRGRVNTEAFF; CDR3nt: TGTGCCAGTAGGGTCAGGGGAAGGGTGAACACTGAAGCTTTCTTT
j_gene: TRBJ1-1; v_gene: TRBV6-5; len: 13; abundance: once; d_gene: .; CDR3aa: CASNPQEGTEAFF; CDR3nt: TGTGCCAGCAATCCGCAGGAGGGGACAGAAGCTTTCTTT
j_gene: TRBJ2-7; v_gene: TRBV28; len: 13; abundance: .; d_gene: TRBD2; CDR3aa: CASSRGGAHEQYF; CDR3nt: TGTGCCAGCAGTCGCGGGGGGGCCCACGAGCAGTACTTC
j_gene: TRBJ2-5; v_gene: TRBV5-1; len: 13; abundance: once; d_gene: TRBD2; CDR3aa: CASSAGGEETQYF; CDR3nt: TGCGCCAGCAGCGCTGGGGGGGAAGAGACCCAGTACTTC
j_gene: TRBJ1-4; v_gene: TRBV16; len: 15; abundance: .; d_gene: TRBD1; CDR3aa: CASSPSGTAFEKLFF; CDR3nt: TGTGCCAGCAGCCCCTCCGGGACAGCATTTGAAAAACTGTTTTTT
j_gene: TRBJ1-5; v_gene: TRBV19; len: 16; abundance: .; d_gene: .; CDR3aa: CASSNVQGHSNQPQHF; CDR3nt: TGTGCCAGTAGCAACGTACAGGGCCATAGCAATCAGCCCCAGCATTTT
j_gene: TRBJ2-7; v_gene: TRBV27; len: 13; abundance: .; d_gene: TRBD2; CDR3aa: CASSRTSGYEQYF; CDR3nt: TGTGCCAGCAGCCGAACTAGCGGCTACGAGCAGTACTTC
j_gene: TRBJ2-7; v_gene: TRBV19; len: 13; abundance: .; d_gene: TRBD1; CDR3aa: CASKGTGTYEQYF; CDR3nt: TGTGCCAGTAAGGGGACAGGGACCTACGAGCAGTACTTC
j_gene: TRBJ2-3; v_gene: TRBV7-8; len: 13; abundance: .; d_gene: TRBD1; CDR3aa: CASSLQGADTQYF; CDR3nt: TGTGCCAGCAGCTTACAGGGGGCAGATACGCAGTATTTT
j_gene: TRBJ2-7; v_gene: TRBV19; len: 16; abundance: .; d_gene: .; CDR3aa: CASSTEGDSVTYEQYF; CDR3nt: TGTGCCAGTAGCACGGAGGGGGACAGCGTTACCTACGAGCAGTACTTC
j_gene: TRBJ2-7; v_gene: TRBV14; len: 15; abundance: .; d_gene: .; CDR3aa: CASSHDSTGSYEQYF; CDR3nt: TGTGCCAGCAGCCACGACAGCACGGGCTCCTACGAGCAGTACTTC
j_gene: TRBJ2-7; v_gene: TRBV7-8; len: 17; abundance: .; d_gene: .; CDR3aa: CASSLTRAALITYEQYF; CDR3nt: TGTGCCAGCAGCCTTACCAGGGCCGCCCTAATTACCTACGAGCAGTACTTC
j_gene: TRBJ1-2; v_gene: TRBV28; len: 13; abundance: .; d_gene: .; CDR3aa: CASTVRANYGYTF; CDR3nt: TGTGCCAGCACCGTCCGGGCTAACTATGGCTACACCTTC
j_gene: TRBJ2-1; v_gene: TRBV7-9; len: 15; abundance: .; d_gene: TRBD2; CDR3aa: CASRHSGGEYNEQFF; CDR3nt: TGTGCCAGCAGGCATAGCGGGGGGGAATACAATGAGCAGTTCTTC
j_gene: TRBJ1-1; v_gene: TRBV19; len: 15; abundance: .; d_gene: .; CDR3aa: CASSRGRRKGTEAFF; CDR3nt: TGTGCCAGTAGCCGAGGGAGGCGTAAGGGGACTGAAGCTTTCTTT
j_gene: TRBJ2-5; v_gene: TRBV9; len: 15; abundance: .; d_gene: .; CDR3aa: CASSPRDGTTETQYF; CDR3nt: TGTGCCAGCAGCCCCCGGGACGGAACCACAGAGACCCAGTACTTC
j_gene: TRBJ2-1; v_gene: TRBV14; len: 14; abundance: few; d_gene: .; CDR3aa: CASSQVIGKAQQFF; CDR3nt: TGTGCCAGCAGCCAAGTAATAGGCAAAGCTCAGCAGTTCTTC
j_gene: TRBJ1-5; v_gene: TRBV27; len: 13; abundance: few; d_gene: .; CDR3aa: CASSNRLGQPQHF; CDR3nt: TGTGCCAGCAGTAATCGGTTAGGGCAGCCCCAGCATTTT
j_gene: TRBJ2-5; v_gene: TRBV2; len: 11; abundance: .; d_gene: .; CDR3aa: CASGAWETQYF; CDR3nt: TGTGCCAGCGGAGCGTGGGAGACCCAGTACTTC
j_gene: TRBJ2-1; v_gene: TRBV4-2; len: 16; abundance: once; d_gene: .; CDR3aa: CASSPGGASSYNEQFF; CDR3nt: TGTGCCAGCAGCCCTGGAGGGGCTAGCTCCTACAATGAGCAGTTCTTC
j_gene: TRBJ2-3; v_gene: TRBV7-3; len: 14; abundance: .; d_gene: TRBD1; CDR3aa: CASSRQGAPDTQYF; CDR3nt: TGTGCCAGCAGTAGACAGGGGGCCCCAGATACGCAGTATTTT
j_gene: TRBJ2-2; v_gene: TRBV29-1; len: 13; abundance: .; d_gene: .; CDR3aa: CSVGLALSGELFF; CDR3nt: TGCAGCGTTGGTCTAGCTTTATCCGGGGAGCTGTTTTTT
j_gene: TRBJ1-5; v_gene: TRBV6-5; len: 14; abundance: large; d_gene: .; CDR3aa: CASSYSGGRQPQHF; CDR3nt: TGTGCCAGCAGTTACTCAGGAGGACGTCAGCCCCAGCATTTT
j_gene: TRBJ1-6; v_gene: TRBV30; len: 13; abundance: .; d_gene: .; CDR3aa: CAWRTPAGSPLHF; CDR3nt: TGTGCCTGGCGGACCCCAGCAGGTTCACCCCTCCACTTT
j_gene: TRBJ1-2; v_gene: TRBV4-3; len: 12; abundance: .; d_gene: .; CDR3aa: CASSQQGGGYTF; CDR3nt: TGCGCCAGCAGCCAGCAGGGAGGTGGCTACACCTTC
j_gene: TRBJ1-1; v_gene: TRBV30; len: 13; abundance: many; d_gene: .; CDR3aa: CAWRNILNTEAFF; CDR3nt: TGTGCCTGGAGAAACATTTTGAACACTGAAGCTTTCTTT
j_gene: TRBJ2-6; v_gene: TRBV4-1; len: 16; abundance: .; d_gene: .; CDR3aa: CASSRGKGAGANVLTF; CDR3nt: TGCGCCAGCAGCCGGGGCAAGGGGGCTGGGGCCAACGTCCTGACTTTC
j_gene: TRBJ1-2; v_gene: TRBV7-2; len: 14; abundance: few; d_gene: .; CDR3aa: CASSLEGRGFGYTF; CDR3nt: TGTGCCAGCAGCTTAGAAGGCAGGGGATTTGGCTACACCTTC